Sequencing of this TCR beta chain was carried out in a study of cytomegalovirus exposure and HLA in healthy donors (dated by TCRdb to the late 2010s). Looking at the study overall: According to a later analysis, the roughly 120 validation repertoires were produced on the same platform as the approximately 620 repertoires of the first cohort. The aim of the study was to test whether cataloging public T cell receptors could identify signatures of past pathogen exposure. In addition to the first cohort of around 670 subjects, a separate validation cohort of 120 different subjects was used. High-throughput TCR immunosequencing, statistical association of individual TCRs with disease status, and machine learning were combined to predict cytomegalovirus infection status. The investigation overall reported the following: A few of the identified cytomegalovirus-associated TCR beta chains were confirmed in vitro to be specific for cytomegalovirus antigens. The validation cohort had no HLA typing available for a later analysis, so co-occurrence within that cohort was assessed over all 130 or so repertoires. The authors suggested that the approach could potentially be generalized to other disease states and immunological phenotypes. In the study, about 150 TCR beta chains were listed as associated with cytomegalovirus. Most TCR sequences were seen in very few donors, while some public TCRs were found in many individuals. Of the cluster scores, roughly 95% were above 0 in a later analysis, which found that TCRs clustered in the first cohort also tended to co-occur in the 130 or so validation repertoires. The classifier was reported to diagnose cytomegalovirus status with high specificity and sensitivity in both the original cohort and the validation cohort.

The cysteine opens and the phenylalanine closes a CDR3 of 19 amino acids. CDR3 DNA only is kept here, 57 bases in frame from base 1. Taken from the germline V gene, the CDR1 and CDR2 loops are SGHDT and YYEEEE. Trimming takes 4 bases off V and 3 bases off J; junction bases not matched to a gene: 14. Concerning this clone: The antigen it binds to is not known. Per-nucleotide qualities are absent, and no much larger clonotype sits a single base away.

Library generation was performed with the immunoSEQ multiplex PCR assay. As for how the authors treated the data: To diagnose cytomegalovirus status from the catalog of TCR beta chain sequences, a statistical classification framework was built. TCRdb took over this immuneACCESS table, retaining in-frame rearrangements with V and J assigned. Such tables are incomplete; in checked studies, under half of the missing clones stem from an unresolved V gene, and the remainder is unexplained. V and J calls and clone size come straight from that table; D and trimming were deduced from the DNA. The table for this sample lists about 260,000 clones; 80% to 95% of them were counted only once. The top ten hold around 3.1% of the sample. The donors belonged to the validation cohort of around 120 subjects, which was separate from the approximately 680-subject first cohort.

The specimen was PBMCs. The chain employs TRBV5-6 and TRBJ2-3; 13 of the junction bases match TRBD2. The clonotype was recovered from a woman between 25 and 40 years old in good health and CMV-seronegative. The DNA sequence is TGTGCCAGCAGCATCGGTGGGAGAACTAGCGGGAGGGATACAGATACGCAGTATTTT. Its protein reads: CASSIGGRTSGRDTDTQYF.